This T cell receptor beta chain appears in the sequencing data of a study of identical twins. Trimming left V 5 bases short and J 7 bases short, with 17 bases between. Germline CDR1 PRHDT, CDR2 FYEKMQ (reference sequence). The CDR3 has 14 amino acids. TCRdb used MiXCR to reprocess the 5' RACE reads, holding one entry per CDR3 protein. This table holds some 730,000 distinct CDR3 sequences, 18% found once. This sample also appeared in a second study, on T cells expressing NK-cell markers.

The sequence came from a woman aged 18-35 years in good health. The source material was PBMCs. V usage is TRBV13 and J usage is TRBJ1-1; no reliable D call. CDR3 DNA: TGTGCCAGCAGCCCCCAGCGACCTAACTTTGAAGCTTTCTTT. Its protein product is CASSPQRPNFEAFF.